Sequencing of this T cell receptor beta chain was carried out in a study of post-analysis software for immune sequencing data. Overall study: As for disease course, relapsing-remitting, secondary progressive and progressive-relapsing multiple sclerosis were all included.

Notes on the study in general: Compared with controls, patients had more of about five TRBV segments, including TRBV5-6, TRBV5-1 and TRBV20-1.

Included in the TCR beta cDNA libraries were unique molecular identifiers. T cells, about 0.9 to 11 million of them, yielded 500,000 or so cDNA molecules. TCRdb independently ran MiXCR on the PCR reads; one entry per CDR3 protein. The sample consists of approximately 400,000 distinct CDR3 sequences, roughly 35% of them appearing once. Germline values: CDR1 DFQATT, CDR2 SNEGSKA (reference sequence). The CDR3 has 10 residues if both end residues are counted. Notes on this clonotype: Its antigen is currently unknown. Without the conserved terminal phenylalanine or tryptophan, this CDR3 likely stems from a read error. The DNA is omitted, as the CDR3 cannot be located on it reliably, and the CDR3 follows TCRdb's listing.

The sequenced sample consisted of blood. The chain has TRBV20-1 and TRBJ2-6; the table calls TRBD1, which could not be checked here. This TCR came from a girl aged 10 to 17 with multiple sclerosis. CDR3: CSARGTGKAR.